This T cell receptor beta chain came from a study of T cells in Graves' hyperthyroidism and ophthalmopathy. Study-wide findings and caveats: The authors' 13 V-J model separated ophthalmopathy from stable hyperthyroidism.

Per the germline V gene, CDR1 is LNHNV and CDR2 is YYDKDF (reference sequence). The CDR3 is 17 residues long. Deletions cut 0 bases from V and 3 bases from J, with 16 bases between. This clonotype was detected only a few times. Antigen specificity is unknown. Template material for amplifying TCR beta CDR3 regions consisted of RNA transcripts. The TCR CDR3 first-round RT-PCR relied on the HTBI primer set. MiXCR, run by TCRdb on the multiplex PCR reads, gives a single entry per CDR3 protein. Of fewer than 850,000 distinct CDR3 sequences in the sample, roughly 17% were seen once. Aged 18 to 65, the patients had hyperthyroidism that was newly diagnosed and had lasted under 2 months. Every diagnosis used clinical symptoms, serum thyroxine and TRAb, thyroid ultrasound and orbital computed tomography.

The sample consisted of blood. The TCR comes from a man aged 45-65 years with Graves' hyperthyroidism. The chain carries TRBV15 and TRBJ2-3, with D possibly TRBD1 on 5 matching bases. Here the CDR3 reads CATSREGAALWTDTQYF. CDR3 bases: TGTGCCACCAGCAGAGAAGGGGCAGCACTTTGGACAGATACGCAGTATTTT.